These 14 T cell receptor beta chains share one sample of origin, sequenced in a study of cytomegalovirus exposure and HLA in healthy donors. The PCR ran on 60 Vbeta and 13 Jbeta primers. Repertoires were generated with immunoSEQ multiplex PCR, while TCRdb's copy carries only in-frame clones and drops some. The sample consists of under 150,000 clones, approximately 82% of them appearing once. Sequencing was performed on PBMCs. These receptors were taken from a man in his thirties or forties in good health and CMV-seropositive.

The V and J genes are TRBV14 and TRBJ2-5; D unclear. V dropped 4 bases and J dropped 5 bases, with 14 bases sitting between them. The CDR3 covers 14 residues. Germline CDR1 is SGHDN and CDR2 is FVKESK. For the CDR3, the DNA is TGTGCCAGCAGCCTTCCCCTAGTGGCGGAGACCCAGTACTTC. It specifies CASSLPLVAETQYF.

V is TRBV28 and J is TRBJ2-7; TRBD2 matches at 9 bases. Germline V CDR1 and CDR2: MDHEN, SYDVKM. The CDR3 sequence is 13 residues long. Trimming took 7 bases from V and 6 from J; bases not matched to a gene: 7. The CDR3 nucleotides read TGTGCCAGCATCGCCTCGACTAGCGGCGAGCAGTACTTC. Its translation is CASIASTSGEQYF.

V and J are TRBV6-5 and TRBJ1-5, with 8 nucleotides matching TRBD1. CDR1 is MNHEY and CDR2 is SVGAGI in the germline V gene. This CDR3 region has 14 residues. With V trimmed by 0 bases and J by 6 bases, 1 base remained unmatched. The CDR3 DNA is TGTGCCAGCAGTTACTCGACAGGGGTTCAGCCCCAGCATTTT. Translating it yields CASSYSTGVQPQHF.

The rearrangement links TRBV7-2 to TRBJ2-7; weak D call: TRBD2 (5 bases). V was trimmed by 1 base and J by 5 bases, leaving 12 bases between them. This CDR3 is built from 14 residues. CDR1 is SGHTA, CDR2 FQGNSA, per germline. This CDR3 reads CASSLGFGVHEQYF. In nucleotides, the CDR3 is TGTGCCAGCAGCTTAGGGTTCGGGGTCCACGAGCAGTACTTC.

The V and J genes are TRBV6-5 and TRBJ2-7; TRBD1 aligns across 10 bases. V gave up 7 bases and J gave up 4 bases; unmatched junction bases: 7. Germline V gene lookup returns CDR1 MNHEY and CDR2 SVGAGI. This CDR3 comprises 14 residues. The CDR3 here is CASNGQGGRYEQYF. DNA for the CDR3: TGTGCCAGCAATGGACAGGGGGGTCGATACGAGCAGTACTTC.

The chain carries TRBV25-1 and TRBJ2-3; D may be TRBD2 (5 bases). This CDR3 region has 16 residues. Trimming stripped 3 bases from V and 4 bases from J, with 17 bases between. CDR1 MGHDK and CDR2 SYGVNS come from the germline V gene. In DNA, the CDR3 is TGTGCCAGCAGTGACGGGGTAGGGCTAGCTCCAGATACGCAGTATTTT. It is translated as CASSDGVGLAPDTQYF.

The chain recombines TRBV2 with TRBJ2-7; perhaps TRBD1 as D (6 bases). The CDR3 is 14 residues long. Germline V gene data show CDR1 as SNHLY and CDR2 as FYNNEI. V dropped 6 bases and J dropped 0 bases, with 12 bases sitting between them. The CDR3 is CASSPEGVSYEQYF. The CDR3 DNA reads as TGTGCCAGCAGCCCTGAGGGGGTCTCCTACGAGCAGTACTTC.

This chain joins TRBV2 and TRBJ2-7; D call uncertain. Germline V lookup: CDR1 SNHLY, CDR2 FYNNEI. With 5 bases removed from V and 0 bases from J, the gap between germline ends came to 11 bases. The CDR3 is 14 amino acids. The CDR3, as DNA: TGTGCCAGCAGTCTTATGTCCGGCTCCTACGAGCAGTACTTC. Its protein product is CASSLMSGSYEQYF.

The gene calls are TRBV2 and TRBJ2-2, with D tentatively TRBD1 (7 bases). V shed 3 bases and J shed 5 bases, with 19 bases lying between them. This CDR3 region has 17 residues. Germline CDR1 reads SNHLY; CDR2 reads FYNNEI. The CDR3 DNA reads TGTGCCAGCAGTGATAGGGGGCCCCGGGAGATTACCGGGGAGCTGTTTTTT. Protein: CASSDRGPREITGELFF. Complete variable domain (other parts from reference TRBV2 and TRBJ2-2): EPEVTQTPSHQVTQMGQEVILRCVPISNHLYFYWYRQILGQKVEFLVSFYNNEISEKSEIFDDQFSVERPDGSNFTLKIRSTKLEDSAMYFCASSDRGPREITGELFFGEGSRLTVL.

The chain recombines TRBV6-1 with TRBJ1-2; 10 bases align to TRBD1. V gave up 2 bases and J gave up 7 bases; unmatched junction bases: 7. The CDR3 length is 15 residues. The germline CDR1 and CDR2 sequences are MNHNS and SASEGT. The CDR3 DNA reads as TGTGCCAGCAGTGAAATAGGGACAGGGGTTTTTGGCTACACCTTC. Its protein product is CASSEIGTGVFGYTF.

This clone has only a few counts. The rearrangement joins TRBV5-1 to TRBJ1-1; TRBD1 is a possible D gene (6 bases). Germline V lookup: CDR1 SGHRS, CDR2 YFSETQ. Trimming pared 6 bases from V and 4 bases from J, leaving 13 bases between. CDR3 length equals 13 residues. The DNA of the CDR3 is TGCGCCAGCAAATTCATAGGGGGCACTGAAGCTTTCTTT. It translates to CASKFIGGTEAFF.

V usage is TRBV7-9 and J usage is TRBJ2-2; the match to TRBD2 covers 9 bases. The CDR3 has 16 residues. J was trimmed by 2 bases and V by 2 bases; bases with no gene match: 3. Per germline, CDR1 SEHNR and CDR2 FQNEAQ (reference sequence). DNA for the CDR3: TGTGCCAGCAGCTTACAAGCGGGGGGAAACACCGGGGAGCTGTTTTTT. This gives the protein CASSLQAGGNTGELFF.

This rearrangement joins TRBV9 to TRBJ1-2; 7 nucleotides match TRBD1. The CDR3 contains 13 residues. The germline CDR1 and CDR2 sequences are SGDLS and YYNGEE. Trimming removed 4 bases from V and 6 bases from J; junction bases left unmatched: 6. DNA of the CDR3: TGTGCCAGCAGCCCGCGGACAGGAGATGGCTACACCTTC. It translates to CASSPRTGDGYTF.

The V gene is TRBV7-2, the J gene TRBJ2-7, with 7 bases fitting TRBD1. J gave up 3 bases and V 5 bases, and 7 bases lay outside the gene matches. This CDR3 has 14 residues. Germline V lookup: CDR1 SGHTA, CDR2 FQGNSA. The CDR3 DNA sequence: TGTGCCAGCAGCCTCCAGTGGGACAGCTACGAGCAGTACTTC. The encoded protein is CASSLQWDSYEQYF.